These 18 T cell receptor beta chains were all obtained from the same sample, sequenced in a study of T cell repertoires in cytomegalovirus infection (dated 2019 in TCRdb). No antigens are known for them. The intended sense of this specimen's treatment or condition label: in vitro stimulation with specific CMV peptide epitopes to enrich CMV-specific T cells. This sample was sequenced with an Illumina HiSeq 1500. TCRdb reran the public reads through fastp at Q25 and MiXCR, keeping productive beta chains. Under each unique CDR3 protein, matching rows form one entry showing the most common genes and DNA. Within this sample are 650,000 to 900,000 distinct CDR3 sequences, with approximately 32% of them counted one time only. Around an eighth of the sample lies in the top ten. Sequenced here: cultured CD8+ T cells from PBMCs, sampled from culture after CMV antigen stimulation. These receptor sequences come from a human donor in good health (CMV status not recorded). Some clones in this sample may be carry-over from other donors' samples.

The chain carries TRBV4-3 and TRBJ2-3; tentatively, D is TRBD1 (5 bases). The CDR3 sequence is 15 residues long. Trimming cost V 1 base and J 0 bases, with 8 bases left between them. From germline, CDR1 is LGHNA and CDR2 YSLEER. The chain's CDR3 is CASSQGRASTDTQYF. The CDR3 coding sequence is TGCGCCAGCAGCCAAGGCAGGGCTAGCACAGATACGCAGTATTTT.

This clonotype occurred a few times. This chain connects TRBV6-1 to TRBJ1-2; D gene ambiguous. The CDR3 length is 12 residues. V dropped 4 bases and J dropped 3 bases, with 6 bases sitting between them. CDR1 MNHNS and CDR2 SASEGT come from the germline V gene. The CDR3 loop reads CASSGWDYGYTF. The CDR3 DNA is TGTGCCAGCAGTGGTTGGGACTATGGCTACACCTTC.

The V and J genes are TRBV19 and TRBJ1-2; D remains ambiguous. V was clipped by 3 bases and J by 4 bases, with 9 bases between them. Germline CDR1 and CDR2: LNHDA and SQIVND (reference sequence). The CDR3 is 13 residues long. CDR3 in DNA: TGTGCCAGTAGTATCCCGAACGGCTATGGCTACACCTTC. This sequence encodes CASSIPNGYGYTF.

This clonotype was seen more than once but under ten times. The junction does not match germline at one end; this may be a read error. This chain links TRBV7-6 with TRBJ2-1; D ambiguous. The CDR3 runs to 16 residues. CDR1 is SGHVS, CDR2 FNYEAQ, per germline. The CDR3 sequence is CASSLGARPSYNEQFF. The CDR3 nucleotides are TGTGCTAGCAGCTTAGGTGCTAGGCCATCCTACAATGAGCAGTTCTTC.

V is TRBV7-2 and J is TRBJ2-3; the match to TRBD2 covers 11 bases. The V gene's germline CDR1 is SGHTA and CDR2 FQGNSA. V dropped 5 bases and J dropped 5; count of bases not matched to a gene: 9. This CDR3 spans 16 amino acids. The chain's CDR3 is CASSSPSGGLRDTQYF. Here the CDR3 DNA reads TGTGCCAGCAGCAGCCCTAGCGGGGGGCTGCGAGATACGCAGTATTTT.

V usage is TRBV7-9 and J usage is TRBJ1-5; TRBD1 matches 12 bases. J was trimmed by 0 bases and V by 8 bases; bases with no gene match: 17. The CDR3 has 20 residues. In germline, CDR1 is SEHNR, CDR2 FQNEAQ (reference sequence). The CDR3 DNA follows: TGTGCCAGCTGCGATATCCGGGACAGGGGGCGTCGGGGTAGCAATCAGCCCCAGCATTTT. Translated, it gives CASCDIRDRGRRGSNQPQHF.

CDR3 coding DNA: TGTGCCAGCAGTTTTATGGGGGCCCAAGAGACCCAGTACTTC. It codes for CASSFMGAQETQYF. This chain links TRBV12-3 or TRBV12-4 with TRBJ2-5; possible D gene TRBD1, 6 bases. V lost 3 bases to trimming and J lost 1 base, with 9 bases between them. The CDR3 has 14 residues.

This clonotype was detected many times. The CDR3 bases are TGTGCCAGCAGCTTAGAAACAGGGGGCTATACTGAAGCTTTCTTT. This encodes CASSLETGGYTEAFF. This chain uses TRBV7-6 with TRBJ1-1; the match to TRBD1 covers 9 bases. Germline V gene sequence: CDR1 SGHVS, CDR2 FNYEAQ. V trimming: 1 base; J trimming: 5 bases; junction bases outside the gene matches: 5. The CDR3 covers 15 residues. The full variable domain, rest sourced from reference TRBV7-6 and TRBJ1-1, is GAGVSQSPRYKVTKRGQDVALRCDPISGHVSLYWYRQALGQGPEFLTYFNYEAQQDKSGLPNDRFSAERPEGSISTLTIQRTEQRDSAMYRCASSLETGGYTEAFFGQGTRLTVV.

The genes are TRBV5-1 and TRBJ2-1; tentative D call: TRBD2 (7 bases). This CDR3 is 18 amino acids long. Looked up from germline, CDR1 is SGHRS and CDR2 is YFSETQ. V shed 4 bases and J shed 0 bases, with 20 bases lying between them. The CDR3 sequence is CASSLEGGGLSSYNEQFF. The CDR3 DNA reads as TGCGCCAGCAGCCTCGAGGGGGGGGGACTGAGCTCCTACAATGAGCAGTTCTTC. Variable domain in full (rest from reference TRBV5-1 and TRBJ2-1): KAGVTQTPRYLIKTRGQQVTLSCSPISGHRSVSWYQQTPGQGLQFLFEYFSETQRNKGNFPGRFSGRQFSNSRSEMNVSTLELGDSALYLCASSLEGGGLSSYNEQFFGPGTRLTVL.

This clonotype appeared a few times. The genes are TRBV15 and TRBJ1-5; no firm D call. V lost 8 bases, J lost 6 bases, and 2 bases lay in between. The CDR3 sequence is 9 residues long. CDR1 and CDR2 from the germline V gene are LNHNV and YYDKDF (reference sequence). CDR3 loop: CATGQPQHF. CDR3 bases: TGTGCCACCGGTCAGCCCCAGCATTTT.

This clonotype was seen a few times. The rearrangement joins TRBV12-3 or TRBV12-4 to TRBJ2-1; 12 bases are a match to TRBD2. The CDR3 is made up of 17 amino acids. The V segment lost 6 bases and the J segment 3 bases; nucleotides outside the gene matches: 9. In nucleotides, the CDR3 is TGTGCCAGCAGCCTTAGACTAGCGGGGGCTTTCTACAATGAGCAGTTCTTC. Translation: CASSLRLAGAFYNEQFF.

This chain uses TRBV12-3 or TRBV12-4 with TRBJ1-3, with D uncertain. This CDR3 region has 12 residues. V was trimmed by 6 bases and J by 11 bases, leaving 14 bases between them. CDR3: CASSHTIFPIYF. DNA for the CDR3: TGTGCCAGCAGCCACACGATCTTTCCCATATATTTT.

As concerns this clonotype: A much larger clone lies one base from this, so it may be a read error. The CDR3: CASSGLAGGNTGELFF. CDR3 coding DNA: TGTGCCAGCAGTGGACTAGCGGGGGGGAACACCGGGGAGCTGTTTTTT. The chain couples TRBV12-3 or TRBV12-4 to TRBJ2-2; 14 nucleotides match TRBD2. This CDR3 is 16 amino acids long. The V gene end was trimmed by 5 bases and the J gene end by 1 base; junction bases not matched to a gene: 0.

The sample holds a few counts of this clonotype. The chain links TRBV2 to TRBJ2-2, with D possibly matching TRBD2 (5 bases). The CDR3 consists of 15 residues. The germline V and J ends were trimmed by 8 bases and 1 base, with 14 bases remaining between them. CDR1 is SNHLY and CDR2 is FYNNEI in the germline V gene. The CDR3 spells CASEKTTQNTGELFF. For the CDR3, the DNA is TGTGCCAGCGAGAAGACTACTCAGAACACCGGGGAGCTGTTTTTT.

The rearrangement joins TRBV7-3 to TRBJ1-2, with D tentatively TRBD1 (5 bases). The ends were cut back, 3 bases at V and 6 bases at J, with 8 bases in the middle. There are 12 residues in the CDR3. The V gene's germline CDR1 is SGHTA and CDR2 FQGTGA. In nucleotides, the CDR3 is TGTGCCAGCAGCTTGCCAGGGAATGGCTACACCTTC. It translates to CASSLPGNGYTF.

Note on this clonotype: Relative to the germline gene, one junction end is altered; a read error may explain this. J is TRBJ2-1 and V is TRBV11-3, with D maybe TRBD1 (6 bases). The germline CDR1 and CDR2 sequences are SGHNT and YENEEA. The CDR3 extends over 16 amino acids. The CDR3 loop is CASSRRDGQFNNELFF. As DNA, the CDR3 is TGTGCCAGCAGCCGGAGAGACGGACAGTTTAACAATGAGCTGTTCTTC.

This rearrangement joins TRBV4-2 to TRBJ2-1, with 7 bases matching TRBD1. The ends lost 0 bases at V and 2 bases at J; junction bases unmatched: 4. Germline-derived CDR1 and CDR2 are LGHNA and YNFKEQ. The CDR3 is 16 residues long. The DNA of the CDR3 is TGTGCCAGCAGCCAAGATCAGGGGGAACCCTACAATGAGCAGTTCTTC. The encoded protein is CASSQDQGEPYNEQFF.

V and J are TRBV27 and TRBJ1-2, with 7 bases aligning to TRBD1. This CDR3 contains 15 residues. Trimming took 3 bases from V and 0 from J; bases not matched to a gene: 4. CDR1 is MNHEY, CDR2 SMNVEV, per germline (reference sequence). The CDR3 loop reads CASSFGTVPNYGYTF. CDR3 DNA: TGTGCCAGCAGTTTTGGGACAGTTCCTAACTATGGCTACACCTTC.